This TCR beta chain derives from a study of T cell responses to AZD1222 COVID-19 vaccine. About the research overall: Pooling was applied to second doses at about 4 or about 12 weeks. General study results and limits: Of spike-specific TCRs, nearly half reportedly target regions left unmutated in variants. Sampled repertoires all dated from after the peak T cell response.

A remark on this clone: Its antigen is undetermined.

Germline lookup yields CDR1 DFQATT and CDR2 SNEGSKA (reference sequence). Trimming took 3 bases from V and 6 from J, leaving 11 bases between them. This CDR3 comprises 12 residues. Sequencing was performed with immunoSEQ multiplex PCR; in TCRdb, only in-frame clones are kept and a portion is missing. The data hold approximately 170,000 clones, with approximately 92% observed a single time. Sample: peripheral blood, taken on day 0 of AZD1222 vaccination. The TCR sequence derives from an adult in good health. This chain uses TRBV20-1 with TRBJ1-2; possibly TRBD1 for D (5 bases). The CDR3 DNA follows: TGCAGTGCTAGTGGGGGAGGGCATGGCTACACCTTC. It translates to CSASGGGHGYTF.